These 20 T cell receptor beta chains were sequenced from one sample in a study of T cell repertoires in cytomegalovirus infection. One entry per CDR3 protein results from TCRdb running MiXCR on the reads. Counted here are about 490,000 distinct CDR3 sequences, around 11% occurring once; the ten biggest clones make up about 10%. Sequencing was done on a sample of PBMCs. These receptors were taken from a human donor in good health (CMV status not recorded). Some clones in this sample may be carry-over from other donors' samples.

This clonotype was seen at least ten times. The CDR3 is CASRRTEITGELFF. The CDR3 region has the DNA TGTGCCAGCAGACGGACAGAGATTACCGGGGAGCTGTTTTTT. The rearrangement uses TRBV12-3 or TRBV12-4 and TRBJ2-2; possible D gene TRBD1, 6 bases. This CDR3 spans 14 amino acids. Trimming pared 6 bases from V and 5 bases from J, leaving 13 bases between.

V gene TRBV5-1 combines with J gene TRBJ1-2; D gene uncertain. There are 16 residues in the CDR3. V was clipped by 4 bases and J by 4 bases, with 20 bases between them. CDR1 SGHRS and CDR2 YFSETQ come from the germline V gene. The CDR3 DNA follows: TGCGCCAGCAGCCAACTCACGAGCAGGCTTATCTATGGCTACACCTTC. Translated: CASSQLTSRLIYGYTF.

This clonotype occurred many times. The chain's CDR3 is CAIGRDGKLFF. The CDR3 nucleotides read TGTGCCATTGGGAGGGACGGGAAACTGTTTTTT. The chain recombines TRBV7-8 with TRBJ1-4; tentatively, D is TRBD1 (5 bases). Looked up from germline, CDR1 is SGHVS and CDR2 is FQNEAQ. The length of the CDR3 is 11 residues. Trimming left V 10 bases short and J 11 bases short, with 14 bases between.

This clonotype was seen a few times. This chain joins TRBV5-6 and TRBJ2-7; 8 nucleotides align to TRBD2. V was pared by 3 bases and J by 0 bases, with 11 bases of the junction left unmatched. Germline V lookup: CDR1 SGHDT, CDR2 YYEEEE. This CDR3 comprises 17 residues. The chain's CDR3 is CASSSILTSASSYEQYF. DNA of the CDR3: TGTGCCAGCAGCTCGATCCTGACTAGCGCCAGCTCCTACGAGCAGTACTTC.

This clonotype was seen repeatedly, ten times or more. The CDR3 bases are TGTGCCTGGAGAGGGGGACCCTATGGCTACACCTTC. It specifies CAWRGGPYGYTF. This sequence joins TRBV30 and TRBJ1-2; the D gene is possibly TRBD1 (6 bases). V was pared by 3 bases and J by 4 bases, with 9 bases between. Per germline, CDR1 GTSNPN and CDR2 SVGIG (reference sequence). This CDR3 spans 12 amino acids. Full variable domain (remainder filled in from reference TRBV30 and TRBJ1-2): SQTIHQWPATLVQPVGSPLSLECTVEGTSNPNLYWYRQAAGRGLQLLFYSVGIGQISSEVPQNLSASRPQDRQFILSSKKLLLSDSGFYLCAWRGGPYGYTFGSGTRLTVV.

This clonotype has just a few counts. The rearrangement links TRBV29-1 to TRBJ2-1, with D hard to call. The CDR3 runs 14 residues. Deletions cut 6 bases from V and 5 bases from J, with 17 bases between. Germline CDR1 is SQVTM and CDR2 is ANQGSEA. The CDR3 is CSVPRGARHNEQFF. The CDR3 DNA reads as TGCAGCGTACCCAGAGGAGCGCGTCACAATGAGCAGTTCTTC.

This clonotype showed up many times. This chain joins TRBV7-6 and TRBJ1-1; 7 nucleotides agree with TRBD1. Germline CDR1 and CDR2: SGHVS and FNYEAQ. V was clipped by 5 bases and J by 3 bases; unmatched bases: 6. This CDR3 is 14 amino acids long. CDR3 amino acids: CASSPQGYHTEAFF. CDR3 bases: TGTGCCAGCAGCCCACAGGGGTATCACACTGAAGCTTTCTTT.

The rearrangement joins TRBV4-1 to TRBJ2-1; the D is unclear. The CDR3 extends over 14 amino acids. Trimming cost V 0 bases and J 8 bases, with 11 bases left between them. The germline V gene has CDR1 MGHRA and CDR2 YSYEKL. The CDR3 region has the DNA TGCGCCAGCAGCCAAGAGAAGAGGAGAGATGAGCAGTTCTTC. Translating gives CASSQEKRRDEQFF.

Many counts were recorded for this clonotype. The rearrangement uses TRBV3-1 and TRBJ2-2; D gene ambiguous. V was pared by 1 base and J by 4 bases, with 7 bases between. CDR3 length: 14 residues. Germline V gene data show CDR1 as LGHDT and CDR2 as YNNKEL (reference sequence). The chain's CDR3 is CASSQVTVTGELFF. In nucleotides, the CDR3 is TGTGCCAGCAGCCAAGTTACAGTCACCGGGGAGCTGTTTTTT. Full variable domain (outside the CDR3, taken from reference TRBV3-1 and TRBJ2-2): DTAVSQTPKYLVTQMGNDKSIKCEQNLGHDTMYWYKQDSKKFLKIMFSYNNKELIINETVPNRFSPKSPDKAHLNLHINSLELGDSAVYFCASSQVTVTGELFFGEGSRLTVL.

This clonotype was seen more than once but under ten times. The J gene is TRBJ1-3, the V gene TRBV5-8; tentatively, D is TRBD1 (5 bases). Germline CDR1 SGHTS, CDR2 YDEGEE. The CDR3 loop spans 17 amino acids. The V and J ends lost 0 bases and 2 bases respectively, with 15 bases between them. The CDR3 loop is CASSLGGVLAPGNTIYF. The CDR3 DNA reads TGTGCCAGCAGCTTGGGGGGGGTGTTGGCGCCTGGAAACACCATATATTTT.

This clonotype was observed a few times. V and J are TRBV2 and TRBJ1-1; no firm D call. With 7 bases removed from V and 7 bases from J, the gap between germline ends came to 13 bases. The CDR3 length is 12 residues. CDR1 is SNHLY, CDR2 FYNNEI, per germline. The CDR3 DNA reads as TGTGCCAGCACCCAAGACCTGGGTGAAGCTTTCTTT. Translating it yields CASTQDLGEAFF.

The chain joins TRBV20-1 to TRBJ1-2; D perhaps matches TRBD1 (6 bases). This CDR3 has 11 residues. Germline loops: CDR1 DFQATT, CDR2 SNEGSKA (reference sequence). The V end was cut by 4 bases, the J end by 6 bases, with 9 bases between. The CDR3 region is CSATGADGYTF. DNA of the CDR3: TGCAGTGCTACAGGGGCAGATGGCTACACCTTC.

There are a few counts of this clonotype. V usage is TRBV20-1 and J usage is TRBJ2-1, with 7 positions matching TRBD2. The germline CDR1 and CDR2 sequences are DFQATT and SNEGSKA (reference sequence). V lost 3 bases to trimming and J lost 6 bases; unmatched junction nucleotides: 5. This CDR3 is built from 13 residues. The CDR3 sequence: CSARGGGGNEQFF. The CDR3 DNA sequence: TGCAGTGCTAGGGGGGGGGGGGGCAATGAGCAGTTCTTC.

The V and J genes are TRBV7-2 and TRBJ2-7, with 11 bases identical to TRBD2. The germline V gene encodes CDR1 SGHTA and CDR2 FQGNSA. Trimming cost V 5 bases and J 0 bases; bases outside gene matches: 18. This CDR3 region has 20 residues. The CDR3 protein is CASSDGGEGLAARSSYEQYF. In nucleotides, the CDR3 is TGTGCCAGCAGCGATGGGGGGGAGGGACTAGCGGCCCGGAGCTCCTACGAGCAGTACTTC.

In this sample, this clonotype turned up many times. CDR3 region: CASSFRSPDTQYF. As DNA, the CDR3 is TGTGCCAGCAGTTTTAGGTCCCCAGATACGCAGTATTTT. The J gene is TRBJ2-3, the V gene TRBV28; D call uncertain. Trimming removed 3 bases from V and 4 bases from J, with 8 bases in between. The V gene's germline CDR1 is MDHEN and CDR2 SYDVKM. The length of the CDR3 is 13 residues.

The chain employs TRBV19 and TRBJ2-1, with D unclear. The CDR3 is made up of 18 amino acids. V gave up 5 bases and J gave up 4 bases, with 24 bases separating them. Germline V gives CDR1 LNHDA, CDR2 SQIVND (reference sequence). The CDR3 DNA is TGTGCCAGTAGTCCCTCGCTGGGCTCGTTAATTTCATACAATGAGCAGTTCTTC. This gives the protein CASSPSLGSLISYNEQFF.

The chain joins TRBV4-2 to TRBJ1-2; no clear D. Germline V gene data show CDR1 as LGHNA and CDR2 as YNFKEQ. Trimming removed 0 bases at V and 3 bases at J, with 5 bases between. The CDR3 extends over 13 amino acids. DNA of the CDR3: TGTGCCAGCAGCCAAGACAGCCACTATGGCTACACCTTC. Protein product: CASSQDSHYGYTF.

This clonotype was seen more than once but under ten times. The gene calls are TRBV6-5 and TRBJ2-7, with TRBD1 matching over 9 bases. Germline CDR1 and CDR2: MNHEY and SVGAGI. The length of the CDR3 is 15 residues. V was pared by 6 bases and J by 2 bases, with 8 bases of the junction left unmatched. CDR3 residues: CASSRRDRAPYEQYF. The CDR3 nucleotides read TGTGCCAGCAGCCGCCGGGACAGGGCCCCCTACGAGCAGTACTTC.

This clonotype was observed many times. The chain links TRBV5-1 to TRBJ2-1, with unresolved D. The CDR3 runs 12 residues. Trimming removed 5 bases from V and 3 bases from J, with 6 bases in between. CDR1 is SGHRS, CDR2 YFSETQ, per germline. CDR3 sequence: CASRVFYNEQFF. The CDR3 region has the DNA TGCGCCAGCAGAGTTTTCTACAATGAGCAGTTCTTC.

Comment on this clonotype: Sequence at one end of the junction differs from germline and may be a read error. In DNA, the CDR3 is TGTGCCAGCAGTTTTAATTCTTTTATAAGCTCCTACGAACAGTACTTC. Translating it yields CASSFNSFISSYEQYF. This chain joins TRBV12-3 or TRBV12-4 and TRBJ2-7; D unresolved. The CDR3 loop spans 16 amino acids.